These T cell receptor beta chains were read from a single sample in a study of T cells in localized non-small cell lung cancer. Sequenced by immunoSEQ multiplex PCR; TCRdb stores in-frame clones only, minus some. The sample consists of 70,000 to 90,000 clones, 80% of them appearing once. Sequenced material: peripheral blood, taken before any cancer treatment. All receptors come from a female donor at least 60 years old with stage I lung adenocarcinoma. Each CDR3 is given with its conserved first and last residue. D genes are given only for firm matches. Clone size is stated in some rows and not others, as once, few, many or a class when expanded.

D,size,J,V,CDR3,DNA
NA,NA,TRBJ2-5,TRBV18,CASSREKGGQETQYF,TGTGCCAGCTCACGCGAAAAGGGGGGCCAAGAGACCCAGTACTTC
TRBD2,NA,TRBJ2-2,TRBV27,CASSSVLAGTTGELFF,TGTGCCAGCAGTTCCGTACTAGCGGGAACCACCGGGGAGCTGTTTTTT
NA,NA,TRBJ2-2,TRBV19,CASSFPLGGELFF,TGTGCCAGTAGTTTCCCCTTGGGCGGGGAGCTGTTTTTT
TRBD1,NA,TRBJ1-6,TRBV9,CASRATGTGDSPLHF,TGTGCCAGCAGGGCTACCGGGACAGGGGACTCACCCCTCCACTTT
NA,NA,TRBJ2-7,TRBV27,CASSSQSSYEQYF,TGTGCCAGCAGTTCACAGAGCTCCTACGAGCAGTACTTC
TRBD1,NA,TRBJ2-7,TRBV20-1,CSATDRGEQYF,TGCAGTGCTACCGACAGGGGCGAGCAGTACTTC
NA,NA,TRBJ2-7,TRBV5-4,CASSQDVVAGVDEQYF,TGCGCCAGCAGCCAAGATGTAGTGGCAGGGGTAGACGAGCAGTACTTC
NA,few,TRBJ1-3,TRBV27,CASSLRGVTGNTIYF,TGTGCCAGCAGTTTACGGGGGGTTACCGGAAACACCATATATTTT
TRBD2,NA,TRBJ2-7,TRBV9,CASSIRAGASYEQYF,TGTGCCAGCAGCATTAGAGCGGGGGCTAGCTACGAGCAGTACTTC
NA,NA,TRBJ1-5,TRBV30,CAWSGGDRSNQPQHF,TGTGCCTGGAGTGGCGGAGACAGGAGCAATCAGCCCCAGCATTTT
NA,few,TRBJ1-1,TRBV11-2,CASSMTDSRGAFF,TGTGCCAGCAGCATGACAGACTCGAGGGGAGCTTTCTTT
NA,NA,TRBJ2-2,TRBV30,CAWSVRVNRPSGELFF,TGTGCCTGGAGTGTACGCGTTAACAGGCCTAGCGGGGAGCTGTTTTTT
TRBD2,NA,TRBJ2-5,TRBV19,CASSKLAGGPETQYF,TGTGCCAGTAGTAAACTAGCGGGGGGGCCGGAGACCCAGTACTTC
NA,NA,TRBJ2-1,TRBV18,CASSWVVNEQFF,TGTGCCAGCTCCTGGGTTGTCAATGAGCAGTTCTTC
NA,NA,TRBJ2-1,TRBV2,CATLSGNNEQFF,TGTGCCACCCTTAGCGGTAACAATGAGCAGTTCTTC
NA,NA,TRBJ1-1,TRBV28,CASSLQGSLQAFF,TGTGCCAGCAGTTTACAGGGCTCCCTCCAAGCTTTCTTT
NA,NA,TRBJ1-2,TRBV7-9,CASSLVHGYTF,TGTGCCAGCAGCTTAGTCCATGGCTACACCTTC
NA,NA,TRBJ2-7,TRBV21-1,CASSFDSDSYEQYF,TGTGCCAGCAGCTTCGACAGCGACTCGTACGAGCAGTACTTC
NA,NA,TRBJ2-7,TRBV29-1,CSALTAGNYEQYF,TGCAGCGCTCTTACCGCCGGGAACTACGAGCAGTACTTC
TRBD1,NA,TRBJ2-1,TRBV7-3,CASSLMGQSYNEQFF,TGTGCCAGCAGCTTAATGGGACAGTCCTACAATGAGCAGTTCTTC
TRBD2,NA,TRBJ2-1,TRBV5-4,CASSLAGTSSHNEQFF,TGTGCCAGCAGCTTGGCAGGGACTAGCAGTCACAATGAGCAGTTCTTC
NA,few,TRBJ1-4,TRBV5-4,CASSYPGPDEKLFF,TGTGCCAGCAGCTACCCGGGCCCGGATGAAAAACTGTTTTTT
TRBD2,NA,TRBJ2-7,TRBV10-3,CAIRTSGSSYEQYF,TGTGCCATCAGGACTAGCGGGAGCTCCTACGAGCAGTACTTC
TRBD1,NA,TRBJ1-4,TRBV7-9,CASSADREDTNEKLFF,TGTGCCAGCAGCGCGGACAGGGAGGACACTAATGAAAAACTGTTTTTT
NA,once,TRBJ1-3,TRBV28,CASSLWDQDTIYF,TGTGCCAGCAGTTTATGGGACCAAGACACCATATATTTT
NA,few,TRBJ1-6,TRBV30,CAWRVGESPLHF,TGTGCCTGGAGGGTGGGGGAATCACCCCTCCACTTT
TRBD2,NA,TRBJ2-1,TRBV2,CASKGELAGLNEQFF,TGTGCCAGCAAAGGAGAACTAGCGGGACTGAATGAGCAGTTCTTC
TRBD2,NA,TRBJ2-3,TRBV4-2,CASSQGDRTSLTDTQYF,TGTGCCAGCAGCCAAGGAGACCGGACTAGTCTCACAGATACGCAGTATTTT
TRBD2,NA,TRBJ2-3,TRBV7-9,CASSLTGLNTDTQYF,TGTGCCAGCAGCTTAACGGGACTAAACACAGATACGCAGTATTTT
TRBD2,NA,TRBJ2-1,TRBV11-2,CASSLMPSGGAGEQFF,TGTGCCAGCAGCTTAATGCCTAGCGGGGGGGCCGGTGAGCAGTTCTTC
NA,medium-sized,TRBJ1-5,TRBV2,CASSEAAQGIQPQHF,TGTGCCAGCAGTGAAGCCGCGCAGGGTATACAGCCCCAGCATTTT
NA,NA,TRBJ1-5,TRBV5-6,CASSSSRGRGNQPQHF,TGTGCCAGCAGCTCCTCAAGGGGAAGGGGCAATCAGCCCCAGCATTTT
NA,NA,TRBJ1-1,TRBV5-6,CASSSTGFPEAFF,TGTGCCAGCAGCAGTACAGGGTTTCCTGAAGCTTTCTTT
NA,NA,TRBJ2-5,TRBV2,CASGRGGETQYF,TGTGCCAGCGGCAGGGGCGGAGAGACCCAGTACTTC
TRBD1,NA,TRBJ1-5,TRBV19,CASSRTRGTEDYQPQHF,TGTGCCAGTAGTAGAACCCGGGGGACAGAAGACTATCAGCCCCAGCATTTT
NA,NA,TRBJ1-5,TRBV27,CASSLSPTGKQPQHF,TGTGCCAGCAGTTTATCCCCAACAGGGAAGCAGCCCCAGCATTTT
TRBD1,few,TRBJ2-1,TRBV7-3,CASSGQGKEQFF,TGTGCCAGCAGCGGACAGGGAAAAGAGCAGTTCTTC